What follows are 5 T cell receptor beta chains derived from one specimen sequenced in a study of blood T cells in healthy people across ages. Next came a second PCR, run for about 6 to 12 cycles, which used a sample-barcoded 5' primer along with a J-beta primer mix. One entry per CDR3 protein, called by TCRdb with MiXCR from the 5' RACE reads. This repertoire shows more than 1,000,000 distinct CDR3 sequences, 20% to 25% found once; its top ten account for about 0.8%. A further study also used this sample, focusing on T cells of mothers and their children.

Sequenced sample: blood. The receptors come from a girl aged 2 to 10 in good health.

CDR3 nucleotides: TGTGCCAGCAGTTTATCCCGACTTCTCAATCAGCCCCAGCATTTT. Translated: CASSLSRLLNQPQHF. The chain has TRBV28 and TRBJ1-5; D is undetermined. Germline assignment: CDR1 MDHEN and CDR2 SYDVKM. V was cut by 1 base and J by 3 bases, with 10 bases left in between. This CDR3 is built from 15 residues.

This clonotype was counted between two and nine times. The chain has TRBV24-1 and TRBJ2-5; 10 bases align to TRBD1. The V and J ends lost 1 base and 4 bases, in that order; junction bases with no gene match: 5. Germline V CDR1 and CDR2: KGHDR, SFDVKD. The CDR3 extends over 16 amino acids. The CDR3 reads CATSDFGRTGGETQYF. CDR3 nucleotides: TGTGCCACCAGTGATTTTGGCCGGACAGGGGGAGAGACCCAGTACTTC.

This clonotype has more than one count but fewer than ten. This chain links TRBV6-1 with TRBJ2-1; 14 nucleotides line up with TRBD2. With 6 bases clipped from V and 4 bases from J, the junction kept 2 bases outside the gene matches. From germline, CDR1 is MNHNS and CDR2 SASEGT. The CDR3 has 15 amino acids. The CDR3 spells CASRTSGGAYNEQFF. CDR3 DNA: TGTGCCAGCAGGACTAGCGGGGGGGCTTACAATGAGCAGTTCTTC.

This clonotype was seen more than once but under ten times. An end of the junction does not agree with germline; a read error may underlie this. The V gene is TRBV27, the J gene TRBJ1-2, with D tentatively TRBD1 (6 bases). The CDR3 covers 14 residues. Germline V gives CDR1 MNHEY, CDR2 SMNVEV (reference sequence). CDR3 residues: CASRLRGGDYGYTF. Here the CDR3 DNA reads TGTGCCAGCAGGCTCAGGGGAGGGGACTACGGCTACACCTTC.

This chain links TRBV7-8 with TRBJ1-2; unclear D gene. Trimming pared 0 bases from V and 8 bases from J, leaving 7 bases between. CDR1 SGHVS and CDR2 FQNEAQ come from the germline V gene. CDR3 length: 12 residues. For the CDR3, the DNA is TGTGCCAGCAGCTTAGCAGGGCTAGGCTACACCTTC. It specifies CASSLAGLGYTF.